This T cell receptor (beta chain) was profiled in a study of OX40 agonist ivuxolimab in advanced cancers. The CDR3 runs 15 residues. V was cut by 3 bases and J by 0 bases, with 10 bases left in between. Germline assignment: CDR1 SGHDT and CDR2 YYEEEE. Some clones are missing from TCRdb's copy, which holds only in-frame ones; the method was immunoSEQ multiplex PCR. The sample lists 95,000 to 100,000 clones; around 92% were seen once. The rearrangement uses TRBV5-6 and TRBJ1-5; tentatively, D is TRBD1 (6 bases). The clonotype originates from an adult with an advanced solid tumor such as melanoma, head and neck, liver or kidney cancer. The source material was CD4+ or CD8+ T cells sorted from blood, sampled in a trial of the OX40 agonist ivuxolimab. The CDR3 DNA reads TGTGCCAGCAGCTCGACAGGCCTTAGCAATCAGCCCCAGCATTTT. It yields the protein CASSSTGLSNQPQHF. The whole variable domain, remainder taken from reference TRBV5-6 and TRBJ1-5, is DAGVTQSPTHLIKTRGQQVTLRCSPKSGHDTVSWYQQALGQGPQFIFQYYEEEERQRGNFPDRFSGHQFPNYSSELNVNALLLGDSALYLCASSSTGLSNQPQHFGDGTRLSIL.